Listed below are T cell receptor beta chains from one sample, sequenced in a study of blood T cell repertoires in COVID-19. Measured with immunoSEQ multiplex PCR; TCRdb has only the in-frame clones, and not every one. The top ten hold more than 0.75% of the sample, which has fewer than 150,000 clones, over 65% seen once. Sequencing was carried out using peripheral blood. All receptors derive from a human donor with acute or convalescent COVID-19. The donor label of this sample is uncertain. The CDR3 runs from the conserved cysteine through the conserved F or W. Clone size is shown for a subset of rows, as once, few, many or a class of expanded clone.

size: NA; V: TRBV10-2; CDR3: CASSPIGGRRGAGELFF
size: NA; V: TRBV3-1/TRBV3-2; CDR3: CASSHKSRAKLFF
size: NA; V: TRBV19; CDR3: CASSIAHPGDPGPQHF
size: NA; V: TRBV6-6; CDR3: CASRDPGQGTYEQYF
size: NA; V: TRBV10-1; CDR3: CASIGQGSGEQYF
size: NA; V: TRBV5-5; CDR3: CASSLGGWGRKETQYF
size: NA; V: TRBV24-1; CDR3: CATSALGQGVGAFF
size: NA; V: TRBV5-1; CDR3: CASREDPGQSNQPQHF
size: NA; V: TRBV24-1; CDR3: CATSGTVPNTGELFF
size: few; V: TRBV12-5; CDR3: CASGLSPSPEAFF
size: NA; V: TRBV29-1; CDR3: CSATGRNYGYTF
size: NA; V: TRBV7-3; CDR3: CASSFITGGIDTQYF
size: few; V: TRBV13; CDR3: CASSLGLPAGVQETQYF
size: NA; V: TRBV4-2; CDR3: CASSQDAGLAGGSYNEQFF
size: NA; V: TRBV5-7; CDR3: CASSARQGKNSGNTIYF